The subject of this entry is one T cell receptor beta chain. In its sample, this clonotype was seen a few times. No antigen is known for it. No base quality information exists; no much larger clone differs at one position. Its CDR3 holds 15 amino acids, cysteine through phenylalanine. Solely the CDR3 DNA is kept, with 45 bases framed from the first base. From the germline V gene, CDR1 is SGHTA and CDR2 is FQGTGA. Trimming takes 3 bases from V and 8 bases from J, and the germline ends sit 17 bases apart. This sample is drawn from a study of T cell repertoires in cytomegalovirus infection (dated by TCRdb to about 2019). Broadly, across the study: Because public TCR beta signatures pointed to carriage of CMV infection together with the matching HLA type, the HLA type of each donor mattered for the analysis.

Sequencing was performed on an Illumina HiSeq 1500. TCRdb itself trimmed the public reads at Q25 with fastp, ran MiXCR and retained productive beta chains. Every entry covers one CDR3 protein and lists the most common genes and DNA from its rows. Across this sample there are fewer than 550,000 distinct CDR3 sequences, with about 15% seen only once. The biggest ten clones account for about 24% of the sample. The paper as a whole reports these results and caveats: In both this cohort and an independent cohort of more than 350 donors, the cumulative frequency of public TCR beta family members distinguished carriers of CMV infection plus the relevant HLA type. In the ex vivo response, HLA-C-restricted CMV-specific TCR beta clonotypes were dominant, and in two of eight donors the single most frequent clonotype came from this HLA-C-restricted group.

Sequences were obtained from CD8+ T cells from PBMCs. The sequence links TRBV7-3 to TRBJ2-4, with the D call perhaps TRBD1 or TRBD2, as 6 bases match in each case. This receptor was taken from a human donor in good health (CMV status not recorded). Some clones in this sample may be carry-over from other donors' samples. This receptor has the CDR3 CASSLGYGGDDIQYF. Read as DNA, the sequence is TGTGCCAGCAGCTTGGGGTACGGGGGCGATGACATTCAGTACTTC.